The 22 T cell receptor beta chains presented below share a single source sample, sequenced in a study of OX40 agonist ivuxolimab in advanced cancers. Generated by immunoSEQ multiplex PCR, the TCRdb table keeps only in-frame clones and is missing some. The sample yields about 100,000 clones, approximately 89% seen once. The sequencing used CD4+ or CD8+ T cells sorted from blood, collected in a trial of the OX40 agonist ivuxolimab. The origin of the receptors is an adult with an advanced solid tumor such as melanoma, head and neck, liver or kidney cancer.

This clone was counted once. This chain's CDR3 is CASSWAIGYEQYF. The CDR3 coding sequence is TGTGCCAGCAGCTGGGCCATCGGCTACGAGCAGTACTTC. The chain carries TRBV5-5 and TRBJ2-7; D ambiguous. CDR1 is SGHKS, CDR2 YYEKEE, per germline (reference sequence). The CDR3 extends over 13 amino acids. Between the trimmed V and J ends, which lost 3 bases and 3 bases, there was a span of 10 bases.

The rearrangement links TRBV7-8 to TRBJ2-7; perhaps TRBD1 as D (5 bases). Trimming took 4 bases from V and 6 from J, leaving 10 bases between them. The CDR3 covers 12 residues. Germline V lookup: CDR1 SGHVS, CDR2 FQNEAQ. The CDR3 spells CASSSRVGEQYF. The CDR3 DNA is TGTGCCAGCAGCTCCAGGGTGGGCGAGCAGTACTTC. Together with reference TRBV7-8 and TRBJ2-7, the CDR3 gives the full variable domain: GAGVSQSPRYKVAKRGQDVALRCDPISGHVSLFWYQQALGQGPEFLTYFQNEAQLDKSGLPSDRFFAERPEGSVSTLKIQRTQQEDSAVYLCASSSRVGEQYFGPGTRLTVT.

V is TRBV4-1 and J is TRBJ2-7, with D maybe TRBD1 (5 bases). CDR3 length: 15 residues. Germline V gene sequence: CDR1 MGHRA, CDR2 YSYEKL. V was cut by 1 base and J by 4 bases, with 14 bases left in between. The CDR3 here is CASSQGSQGGYEQYF. CDR3 coding DNA: TGCGCCAGCAGCCAAGGAAGCCAGGGTGGATACGAGCAGTACTTC.

The chain employs TRBV2 and TRBJ2-2; D gene unclear. Germline-derived CDR1 and CDR2 are SNHLY and FYNNEI. V lost 3 bases and J 8 bases, leaving 10 bases between the germline ends. The CDR3 is 13 amino acids. CDR3 residues: CASSDRPKGELFF. CDR3 in DNA: TGTGCCAGCAGTGACCGACCAAAAGGGGAGCTGTTTTTT.

This sequence joins TRBV27 and TRBJ2-6, with D uncertain. Germline CDR1 reads MNHEY; CDR2 reads SMNVEV (reference sequence). V lost 6 bases to trimming and J lost 0 bases, with 3 bases between them. The CDR3 is 13 amino acids. In DNA, the CDR3 is TGTGCCAGCAGATACTCTGGGGCCAACGTCCTGACTTTC. Amino acids: CASRYSGANVLTF.

The gene calls are TRBV9 and TRBJ1-2, with 7 bases fitting TRBD1. CDR3 length equals 15 residues. The germline CDR1 and CDR2 sequences are SGDLS and YYNGEE. Trimming cost V 4 bases and J 2 bases; bases outside gene matches: 8. CDR3 region: CASSRGQQLNYGYTF. Written as DNA, the CDR3 is TGTGCCAGCAGCAGGGGACAGCAATTAAACTATGGCTACACCTTC.

This chain's CDR3 is CASSRSFETQYF. The DNA for the CDR3 is TGCGCCAGCAGCAGGTCGTTCGAGACCCAGTACTTC. This chain connects TRBV5-1 to TRBJ2-5, with D uncertain. Germline V gives CDR1 SGHRS, CDR2 YFSETQ. CDR3 length: 12 amino acids. V shed 4 bases and J shed 5 bases, with 9 bases lying between them.

V is TRBV10-1 and J is TRBJ1-1; tentatively, D is TRBD1 (6 bases). Trimming took 3 bases from V and 7 from J, leaving 21 bases between them. This CDR3 has 16 amino acids. Germline CDR1 reads WNHNN; CDR2 reads SYGVQD (reference sequence). The CDR3 DNA follows: TGCGCCAGCAGTGACTCTACAGGGAGTGGAGGTCGTGAAGCTTTCTTT. Translated: CASSDSTGSGGREAFF.

The J gene is TRBJ2-5, the V gene TRBV28; TRBD2 might be the D (6 bases). V was shortened by 5 bases and J by 5 bases, with 15 bases between the two germline ends. CDR3 size: 14 residues. The germline V gene encodes CDR1 MDHEN and CDR2 SYDVKM. This chain's CDR3 is CASSPAGERETQYF. The CDR3 DNA reads TGTGCCAGCAGTCCAGCGGGCGAACGGGAGACCCAGTACTTC.

A single count supports this clone. This chain joins TRBV2 and TRBJ1-2; perhaps TRBD1 as D (6 bases). The ends were cut back, 6 bases at V and 14 bases at J, with 16 bases in the middle. The CDR3 contains 11 residues. Germline V lookup: CDR1 SNHLY, CDR2 FYNNEI. The CDR3 sequence: CASSIYREATF. As DNA, the CDR3 is TGTGCCAGCAGCATCTACAGGGAAGCAACCTTC. The full variable domain, completed using reference TRBV2 and TRBJ1-2, is EPEVTQTPSHQVTQMGQEVILRCVPISNHLYFYWYRQILGQKVEFLVSFYNNEISEKSEIFDDQFSVERPDGSNFTLKIRSTKLEDSAMYFCASSIYREATFGSGTRLTVV.

The rearrangement uses TRBV7-9 and TRBJ1-4; 9 bases match TRBD1. The CDR3 has 17 residues. CDR1 SEHNR and CDR2 FQNEAQ come from the germline V gene (reference sequence). Unmatched junction bases numbered 9, after V lost 0 bases and J lost 7 bases. CDR3 DNA sequence: TGTGCCAGCAGCTTAGCGGAGACAGGGGGATATAGTGAAAAACTGTTTTTT. Its protein is CASSLAETGGYSEKLFF.

This clone was observed a single time. The chain is built from TRBV15 and TRBJ1-1, with D maybe TRBD1 (5 bases). Trimming shortened V by 3 bases and J by 1 base, and 9 bases separated the two germline ends. CDR3 size: 14 residues. Germline loops: CDR1 LNHNV, CDR2 YYDKDF (reference sequence). CDR3 coding DNA: TGTGCCACCAGCAGGGAAGGACAGAACACTGAAGCTTTCTTT. Translation gives CATSREGQNTEAFF.

This chain connects TRBV7-3 to TRBJ2-6; D may be TRBD1 or TRBD2 (5 bases each). Between the trimmed V and J ends, which lost 5 bases and 5 bases, there was a span of 7 bases. This CDR3 is 13 amino acids long. Germline values: CDR1 SGHTA, CDR2 FQGTGA. In DNA, the CDR3 is TGTGCCAGCAGCCGGGACCGGGCCAACGTCCTGACTTTC. Translation: CASSRDRANVLTF. Based on the CDR3 plus reference TRBV7-3 and TRBJ2-6, the full variable domain is GAGVSQTPSNKVTEKGKYVELRCDPISGHTALYWYRQSLGQGPEFLIYFQGTGAADDSGLPNDRFFAVRPEGSVSTLKIQRTERGDSAVYLCASSRDRANVLTFGAGSRLTVL.

V gene TRBV7-7 combines with J gene TRBJ2-7; 8 nucleotides line up with TRBD1. The CDR3 is 15 amino acids. Germline lookup yields CDR1 SSHAT and CDR2 FNYEAQ (reference sequence). The V and J ends lost 3 bases and 1 base, in that order; junction bases with no gene match: 5. CDR3: CASSFGQGGSYEQYF. The CDR3, as DNA: TGTGCCAGCAGCTTTGGACAGGGAGGATCCTACGAGCAGTACTTC.

The chain joins TRBV20-1 to TRBJ2-5, with D possibly matching TRBD2 (6 bases). The CDR3 totals 11 residues. The V gene's germline CDR1 is DFQATT and CDR2 SNEGSKA (reference sequence). The germline V and J ends were trimmed by 6 bases and 2 bases, with 7 bases remaining between them. This CDR3 reads CSAAGQETQYF. In DNA form, the CDR3 reads TGCAGTGCGGCGGGGCAAGAGACCCAGTACTTC.

The rearrangement links TRBV7-9 to TRBJ1-5, with 9 bases aligning to TRBD1. CDR1 SEHNR and CDR2 FQNEAQ come from the germline V gene (reference sequence). This CDR3 has 15 residues. V dropped 5 bases and J dropped 3; count of bases not matched to a gene: 5. The CDR3 loop reads CASSLDRGLNQPQHF. The CDR3, as DNA: TGTGCCAGCAGCCTGGACAGGGGCCTCAATCAGCCCCAGCATTTT.

The chain is built from TRBV9 and TRBJ2-3; TRBD2 matches 7 bases. CDR3 length: 13 residues. The trim removed 4 bases at V and 4 bases at J, leaving 3 bases unmatched. Germline V CDR1 and CDR2: SGDLS, YYNGEE. The CDR3 loop reads CASSRGGADTQYF. The CDR3 DNA follows: TGTGCCAGCAGCAGGGGAGGGGCAGATACGCAGTATTTT.

This chain links TRBV28 with TRBJ2-5, with D possibly matching TRBD2 (6 bases). Germline CDR1 and CDR2: MDHEN and SYDVKM. The CDR3 covers 14 residues. Trimming shortened V by 3 bases and J by 5 bases, and 13 bases separated the two germline ends. CDR3 amino acids: CASSFNRGRETQYF. CDR3 nucleotides: TGTGCCAGCAGTTTCAACCGGGGGAGGGAGACCCAGTACTTC.

The genes are TRBV4-2 and TRBJ2-3; 13 nucleotides line up with TRBD2. The CDR3 is 17 amino acids. J gave up 2 bases and V 1 base, and 3 bases lay outside the gene matches. Germline V CDR1 and CDR2: LGHNA, YNFKEQ. This CDR3 is CASSQGGLAGYTDTQYF. In DNA form, the CDR3 reads TGTGCCAGCAGCCAAGGGGGACTAGCGGGATACACAGATACGCAGTATTTT.

This rearrangement joins TRBV6-6 to TRBJ1-1, with TRBD1 matching 7 bases. The CDR3 runs to 14 residues. Germline V gene sequence: CDR1 MNHNY, CDR2 SVGAGI (reference sequence). V lost 6 bases and J lost 4; bases outside the gene matches: 8. The CDR3 nucleotides are TGTGCCAGCAGCCCTCGACAGGGCCGCACTGAAGCTTTCTTT. It is translated as CASSPRQGRTEAFF.

This chain links TRBV5-1 with TRBJ2-7, with 13 bases aligning to TRBD2. The trim removed 0 bases at V and 3 bases at J, leaving 6 bases unmatched. The CDR3 consists of 17 residues. CDR1 is SGHRS and CDR2 is YFSETQ in the germline V gene. The CDR3 reads CASSLALAGGLRYEQYF. CDR3 nucleotides: TGCGCCAGCAGCTTGGCACTAGCGGGAGGGCTCCGCTACGAGCAGTACTTC.

The chain carries TRBV6-5 and TRBJ1-1; 7 nucleotides line up with TRBD1. This CDR3 is built from 16 residues. Germline V gene lookup returns CDR1 MNHEY and CDR2 SVGAGI. V trimming: 4 bases; J trimming: 2 bases; junction bases outside the gene matches: 10. This chain's CDR3 is CASSSGIQGTNTEAFF. Here the CDR3 DNA reads TGTGCCAGCAGTTCTGGAATACAGGGGACAAACACTGAAGCTTTCTTT.